These 23 T cell receptor beta chains were all obtained from the same sample, sequenced in a study of T cell repertoires in cytomegalovirus infection. These receptors' targets are unknown. TCRdb reprocessed the reads via MiXCR and lists one record per CDR3 protein. This table holds 550,000 to 700,000 distinct CDR3 sequences, 40% found once. The sample in question was cultured PBMCs, obtained from culture after CMV antigen stimulation. The receptors were sampled from a human donor in good health (CMV status not recorded). Some clones in this sample may be carry-over from other donors' samples.

This clonotype came up a few times. The V call is TRBV7-8, the J call TRBJ2-1, with D possibly TRBD1 on 5 matching bases. The CDR3 loop spans 15 amino acids. Between the trimmed V and J ends, which lost 10 bases and 5 bases, there was a span of 21 bases. Germline V gene data show CDR1 as SGHVS and CDR2 as FQNEAQ. The CDR3 protein is CATTSSALGDNEQFF. CDR3 nucleotides: TGTGCCACCACCTCGTCGGCCCTAGGGGACAATGAGCAGTTCTTC.

The V call is TRBV6-1, the J call TRBJ2-2; 9 positions match TRBD1. This CDR3 is 15 amino acids long. The germline V gene has CDR1 MNHNS and CDR2 SASEGT. Trimming at V came to 6 bases and at J to 4 bases, leaving 6 bases not matched to a gene. Here the CDR3 reads CASRTGGAVTGELFF. The CDR3 nucleotides read TGTGCCAGCAGAACAGGGGGCGCGGTCACCGGGGAGCTGTTTTTT.

Here the CDR3 DNA reads TGTGCCAGCAGACCCCCGGGTTGGCCCGATACGCAGTATTTT. As protein: CASRPPGWPDTQYF. The chain links TRBV28 to TRBJ2-3; D is uncertain. With 6 bases removed from V and 6 bases from J, the gap between germline ends came to 16 bases. This CDR3 spans 14 amino acids. Germline CDR1 MDHEN, CDR2 SYDVKM.

V is TRBV25-1 and J is TRBJ1-3; TRBD1 aligns across 12 bases. V was clipped by 9 bases and J by 2 bases; unmatched bases: 14. This CDR3 contains 18 residues. Looked up from germline, CDR1 is MGHDK and CDR2 is SYGVNS. CDR3 region: CASTSGTGGRRAGNTIYF. The CDR3 nucleotides are TGTGCCAGTACCTCCGGGACAGGGGGCAGAAGAGCTGGAAACACCATATATTTT.

This chain uses TRBV28 with TRBJ1-6; D may be TRBD1 (5 bases). The CDR3 length is 15 residues. Trimming took off 1 base at V and 5 bases at J, with 9 bases between the two ends. Germline V gene data show CDR1 as MDHEN and CDR2 as SYDVKM. The CDR3 coding sequence is TGTGCCAGCAGTTTATCCGGGGCGAATAATTCACCCCTCCACTTT. Protein product: CASSLSGANNSPLHF.

In this sample, this clonotype turned up a few times. This chain uses TRBV6-1 with TRBJ2-3; D is perhaps TRBD1 (8 bases). The germline V gene encodes CDR1 MNHNS and CDR2 SASEGT. This CDR3 has 16 amino acids. With 5 bases removed from V and 3 bases from J, the gap between germline ends came to 18 bases. CDR3 coding DNA: TGTGCCAGCAGTCGCGGACAGGGTAGCGGGACAGATACGCAGTATTTT. It encodes CASSRGQGSGTDTQYF.

This chain links TRBV4-1 with TRBJ1-1; no firm D call. The CDR3 extends over 15 amino acids. Germline CDR1 reads MGHRA; CDR2 reads YSYEKL. Trimming removed 2 bases from V and 2 bases from J, with 12 bases in between. The CDR3 DNA is TGCGCCAGCAGCCAAAAGCCCCGGGCTAACACTGAAGCTTTCTTT. Amino acids: CASSQKPRANTEAFF.

This clonotype was seen a handful of times. This chain connects TRBV6-2 or TRBV6-3 to TRBJ2-3; TRBD2 matches 9 bases. V dropped 6 bases and J dropped 6; count of bases not matched to a gene: 10. Looked up from germline, CDR1 is MNHEY and CDR2 is SVGEGT. The CDR3 loop spans 15 amino acids. CDR3 sequence (DNA): TGTGCCAGCAGAACTCCTCGAAGCGGGAGGGATACGCAGTATTTT. This translates into CASRTPRSGRDTQYF.

With regard to this clonotype: It may be a read error: a sequence one base away is much more abundant. This chain connects TRBV12-3 or TRBV12-4 to TRBJ2-7, with 13 nucleotides matching TRBD2. The ends lost 10 bases at V and 3 bases at J; junction bases unmatched: 3. This CDR3 has 13 residues. CDR3 nucleotides: TGTGCCACCAGGACTAGCGGGAGCTACGAGCAGTACTTC. It yields the protein CATRTSGSYEQYF.

This clonotype has a handful of counts. CDR3 bases: TGTGCCAGCAGCTTAGCAGGCAGGGAATCGGACCAGTACTTC. This gives the protein CASSLAGRESDQYF. The chain recombines TRBV7-2 with TRBJ2-5; TRBD1 might be the D (5 bases). Per the germline V gene, CDR1 is SGHTA and CDR2 is FQGNSA. Trimming left V 0 bases short and J 10 bases short, with 15 bases between. The CDR3 consists of 14 residues. The full variable domain, rest sourced from reference TRBV7-2 and TRBJ2-5, is GAGVSQSPSNKVTEKGKDVELRCDPISGHTALYWYRQSLGQGLEFLIYFQGNSAPDKSGLPSDRFSAERTGGSVSTLTIQRTQQEDSAVYLCASSLAGRESDQYFGPGTRLLVL.

V is TRBV18 and J is TRBJ2-3; unclear D gene. This CDR3 has 16 residues. V was pared by 6 bases and J by 2 bases, with 18 bases between. From germline, CDR1 is KGHSH and CDR2 LQKENI. CDR3 sequence (DNA): TGTGCCAGCTCCCGAACCCCGGACGGTTTCACAGATACGCAGTATTTT. Encoded protein: CASSRTPDGFTDTQYF.

This clonotype showed up just a few times. The V call is TRBV12-3 or TRBV12-4, the J call TRBJ2-7; D may be TRBD1 (5 bases). CDR3 length: 14 amino acids. Trimming removed 5 bases from V and 4 bases from J, with 15 bases in between. For the CDR3, the DNA is TGTGCCAGCAGTCCGCGGACACTTCAATACGAGCAGTACTTC. Encoded protein: CASSPRTLQYEQYF.

This clonotype occurred a few times. The genes are TRBV12-3 or TRBV12-4 and TRBJ2-5; D possibly corresponds to TRBD2 (5 bases). The CDR3 consists of 15 residues. The V and J ends lost 7 bases and 0 bases respectively, with 15 bases between them. The CDR3 DNA follows: TGTGCCAGCACCAAGAACGGGGTTTACCAAGAGACCCAGTACTTC. As protein: CASTKNGVYQETQYF.

The CDR3: CASSPRGFVGNTIYF. CDR3 nucleotides: TGTGCCAGCAGCCCCAGGGGATTTGTTGGAAACACCATATATTTT. The chain combines TRBV7-8 with TRBJ1-3, with TRBD1 as a possible D gene (6 bases). CDR3 length: 15 amino acids. V lost 5 bases and J lost 3, with 14 bases in between. From germline, CDR1 is SGHVS and CDR2 FQNEAQ.

V is TRBV7-2 and J is TRBJ2-5; 7 nucleotides agree with TRBD2. Germline assignment: CDR1 SGHTA and CDR2 FQGNSA. Trimming removed 1 base from V and 7 bases from J; junction bases left unmatched: 6. CDR3 length: 14 amino acids. CDR3 nucleotides: TGTGCCAGCAGCTTAGGGTGGCGGGGGAGGACCCAGTACTTC. It translates to CASSLGWRGRTQYF.

This clonotype was observed a handful of times. This rearrangement joins TRBV11-2 to TRBJ1-2, with D tentatively TRBD1 (6 bases). Per germline, CDR1 SGHAT and CDR2 FQNNGV. V was cut by 5 bases and J by 3 bases, with 16 bases left in between. The CDR3 spans 15 residues. The CDR3 DNA is TGTGCCAGCAGCCCCGGTTCGGGGGCAGACTATGGCTACACCTTC. Encoded protein: CASSPGSGADYGYTF.

The chain combines TRBV4-1 with TRBJ1-5; TRBD1 agrees at 9 bases. The J segment lost 4 bases and the V segment lost 0 bases, leaving 4 bases of the junction unmatched. Germline CDR1 MGHRA, CDR2 YSYEKL. CDR3 length: 16 amino acids. The DNA for the CDR3 is TGCGCCAGCAGCCAAGAAATGGGGACAGGGAATCAGCCCCAGCATTTT. It codes for CASSQEMGTGNQPQHF.

This clonotype was observed a handful of times. The gene calls are TRBV28 and TRBJ2-1; unclear D gene. CDR1 MDHEN and CDR2 SYDVKM come from the germline V gene. With 8 bases removed from V and 1 base from J, the gap between germline ends came to 18 bases. The CDR3 runs 16 residues. The CDR3 DNA is TGTGCCAGCGGTACCCCGGTAGCTGGGTCCTACAATGAGCAGTTCTTC. Translated, it gives CASGTPVAGSYNEQFF. Full variable domain (rest looked up from reference TRBV28 and TRBJ2-1): DVKVTQSSRYLVKRTGEKVFLECVQDMDHENMFWYRQDPGLGLRLIYFSYDVKMKEKGDIPEGYSVSREKKERFSLILESASTNQTSMYLCASGTPVAGSYNEQFFGPGTRLTVL.

V usage is TRBV5-4 and J usage is TRBJ1-6, with a tentative D call TRBD1 (5 bases). The CDR3 loop spans 16 amino acids. Germline V gene data show CDR1 as SGHNT and CDR2 as YYREEE (reference sequence). Trimming removed 4 bases at V and 5 bases at J, with 16 bases between. In DNA form, the CDR3 reads TGTGCCAGCAGCACGGGACCGCACGGCGATAATTCACCCCTCCACTTT. This encodes CASSTGPHGDNSPLHF.

The J gene is TRBJ1-2, the V gene TRBV6-5; 9 positions match TRBD1. The CDR3 has 13 amino acids. Trimming removed 8 bases from V and 2 bases from J; junction bases left unmatched: 3. CDR1 MNHEY and CDR2 SVGAGI come from the germline V gene. CDR3 loop: CASGGTGNYGYTF. The CDR3 DNA follows: TGTGCCAGCGGGGGGACAGGGAACTATGGCTACACCTTC.

A few counts support this clonotype. The chain has TRBV12-3 or TRBV12-4 and TRBJ1-2; 8 bases are shared with TRBD1. The CDR3 sequence is 13 residues long. The V segment lost 5 bases and the J segment 8 bases; nucleotides outside the gene matches: 7. CDR3 sequence (DNA): TGTGCCAGCAGTCCCGGACAGGGAAGCGGCTACACCTTC. It yields the protein CASSPGQGSGYTF.

The genes are TRBV24-1 and TRBJ2-1; TRBD1 might be the D (5 bases). Per the germline V gene, CDR1 is KGHDR and CDR2 is SFDVKD. The CDR3 has 12 amino acids. Deletions cut 7 bases from V and 2 bases from J, with 5 bases between. This CDR3 is CATRDTYNEQFF. In DNA form, the CDR3 reads TGTGCCACCAGGGACACCTACAATGAGCAGTTCTTC.

Written as DNA, the CDR3 is TGTGCCAGCAGCAATAGCGTGGGGACATTTAACTATGGCTACACCTTC. It is translated as CASSNSVGTFNYGYTF. V and J are TRBV7-2 and TRBJ1-2, with D perhaps TRBD1 (6 bases). The germline V and J ends were trimmed by 5 bases and 1 base, with 17 bases remaining between them. This CDR3 contains 16 residues. Germline lookup yields CDR1 SGHTA and CDR2 FQGNSA.